Each of the 26 T cell receptor beta chains below was sequenced from the same sample in a study of T cells in Graves' hyperthyroidism and ophthalmopathy. Using RNA transcripts as the source, TCR beta CDR3 regions were amplified. First-round RT-PCR of the TCR CDR3 relied on the HTBI primer set. Using its own MiXCR run on the multiplex PCR reads, TCRdb lists one record per CDR3 protein. This sample has about 210,000 distinct CDR3 sequences, with roughly a sixth found just once. Sequencing used blood. The receptors come from a man in his fifties with Graves' hyperthyroidism.

This clonotype came up many times. V is TRBV2 and J is TRBJ2-7; the match to TRBD1 covers 10 bases. V trimming: 8 bases; J trimming: 3 bases; junction bases outside the gene matches: 10. Germline CDR1 and CDR2: SNHLY and FYNNEI. The CDR3 extends over 15 amino acids. The CDR3 DNA is TGTGCCAGCTCGGCGCCGGGACAGGGGAGCTACGAGCAGTACTTC. It yields the protein CASSAPGQGSYEQYF.

In its sample, this clonotype was seen many times. The rearrangement uses TRBV15 and TRBJ1-2, with D possibly TRBD1 on 5 matching bases. Trimming took off 3 bases at V and 7 bases at J, with 15 bases between the two ends. Per the germline V gene, CDR1 is LNHNV and CDR2 is YYDKDF (reference sequence). The CDR3 contains 14 residues. CDR3 DNA sequence: TGTGCCACCAGCAGCCCCGGAAAAACAGGTGGCTACACCTTC. Amino acid sequence: CATSSPGKTGGYTF.

The CDR3 spells CASSLGGFNYGYTF. For the CDR3, the DNA is TGTGCCAGCAGCTTGGGGGGGTTTAACTATGGCTACACCTTC. The J gene is TRBJ1-2, the V gene TRBV5-4; a weak D match, TRBD1 (5 bases). Germline V gene sequence: CDR1 SGHNT, CDR2 YYREEE (reference sequence). The CDR3 is 14 residues long. V shed 0 bases and J shed 1 base, with 7 bases lying between them.

This clonotype was detected ten times or more. This sequence joins TRBV12-3 or TRBV12-4 and TRBJ1-5; 9 nucleotides agree with TRBD1. V lost 6 bases, J lost 7 bases, and 4 bases stayed unmatched. This CDR3 region has 13 residues. The CDR3 sequence: CASSPDRGQPQHF. The CDR3 DNA follows: TGTGCCAGCAGCCCGGACAGGGGCCAGCCCCAGCATTTT.

The chain couples TRBV12-3 or TRBV12-4 to TRBJ2-7; 7 positions match TRBD1. The length of the CDR3 is 16 residues. Trimming at V came to 1 base and at J to 0 bases, leaving 6 bases not matched to a gene. The CDR3 region has the DNA TGTGCCAGCAGTTTAGAGACAGGGACGAGCTCCTACGAGCAGTACTTC. Its protein is CASSLETGTSSYEQYF.

This clonotype was counted many times. The chain recombines TRBV12-3 or TRBV12-4 with TRBJ1-2; unclear D gene. With 2 bases removed from V and 4 bases from J, the gap between germline ends came to 14 bases. This CDR3 is built from 15 residues. DNA for the CDR3: TGTGCCAGCAGTTTAAGCTCGAACGGACCCTATGGCTACACCTTC. This sequence encodes CASSLSSNGPYGYTF.

In its sample, this clonotype was seen many times. This sequence joins TRBV27 and TRBJ2-5; perhaps TRBD1 as D (6 bases). V lost 5 bases and J 3 bases, leaving 10 bases between the germline ends. Germline V CDR1 and CDR2: MNHEY, SMNVEV (reference sequence). CDR3 length equals 13 residues. This CDR3 reads CASSIYREETQYF. CDR3 nucleotides: TGTGCCAGCAGTATATACAGGGAAGAGACCCAGTACTTC.

This clonotype was detected many times. The V and J genes are TRBV6-5 and TRBJ2-7; D is unresolved. The CDR3 extends over 13 amino acids. Trimming cost V 3 bases and J 4 bases, with 10 bases left between them. Germline CDR1 is MNHEY and CDR2 is SVGAGI. DNA of the CDR3: TGTGCCAGCAGTTATCGGGCCAGATACGAGCAGTACTTC. Amino acids: CASSYRARYEQYF.

To note about this clonotype: This may be a read error: a much more frequent sequence differs by one nucleotide. The V and J genes are TRBV5-1 and TRBJ2-7; 9 nucleotides align to TRBD2. The end of the DNA aligns better with TRBJ2-1, so the J call may be wrong. There are 14 residues in the CDR3. From germline, CDR1 is SGHRS and CDR2 YFSETQ. The CDR3 DNA reads TGCGCCAGCAGGATCGGGACTAGCTCCGTTGGGCAGTTCTTC. This codes for CASRIGTSSVGQFF.

This clonotype has at least ten counts. The V call is TRBV10-3, the J call TRBJ2-3, with D possibly matching TRBD1 (6 bases). Trimming cost V 6 bases and J 0 bases, with 13 bases left between them. This CDR3 region has 15 residues. Germline V CDR1 and CDR2: ENHRY, SYGVKD. Here the CDR3 reads CAIRTQGASTDTQYF. The CDR3 DNA reads as TGTGCCATCAGGACACAGGGAGCTAGCACAGATACGCAGTATTTT.

Many counts were recorded for this clonotype. This chain uses TRBV27 with TRBJ1-1; D is unresolved. Trimming shortened V by 0 bases and J by 1 base, and 9 bases separated the two germline ends. The CDR3 extends over 15 amino acids. CDR1 is MNHEY, CDR2 SMNVEV, per germline (reference sequence). The chain's CDR3 is CASSLSGRPNTEAFF. In nucleotides, the CDR3 is TGTGCCAGCAGTTTATCGGGCAGGCCGAACACTGAAGCTTTCTTT.

This clonotype was detected many times. The V and J genes are TRBV6-2 or TRBV6-3 and TRBJ2-7; D not resolved. The CDR3 is made up of 13 amino acids. The germline CDR1 and CDR2 sequences are MNHEY and SVGEGT. Trimming took off 9 bases at V and 4 bases at J, with 16 bases between the two ends. This CDR3 reads CASSAQLGYEQYF. CDR3 in DNA: TGTGCCAGTTCGGCCCAGCTAGGATACGAGCAGTACTTC.

This clonotype occurred a few times. The gene calls are TRBV7-9 and TRBJ2-1, with 9 bases fitting TRBD1. Germline V gene sequence: CDR1 SEHNR, CDR2 FQNEAQ (reference sequence). The V gene end was trimmed by 6 bases and the J gene end by 9 bases; junction bases not matched to a gene: 21. This CDR3 contains 18 residues. CDR3 amino acids: CASSSTSGDLTGGSEQFF. CDR3 coding DNA: TGTGCCAGCAGTTCAACTAGTGGGGACCTAACAGGGGGCAGTGAGCAGTTCTTC.

The V call is TRBV12-5, the J call TRBJ2-2, with TRBD2 identical over 10 bases. The CDR3 contains 15 residues. Trimming took 6 bases from V and 6 from J; bases not matched to a gene: 7. CDR1 and CDR2 (germline): LGHNT, FRNRAP. The CDR3 nucleotides are TGTGCTAGTGGCGGGGGAAGCGGGAGGGCCGGGGAGCTGTTTTTT. It encodes CASGGGSGRAGELFF. The full variable domain, with the rest looked up from reference TRBV12-5 and TRBJ2-2, is DARVTQTPRHKVTEMGQEVTMRCQPILGHNTVFWYRQTMMQGLELLAYFRNRAPLDDSGMPKDRFSAEMPDATLATLKIQPSEPRDSAVYFCASGGGSGRAGELFFGEGSRLTVL.

This clonotype was counted many times. The chain combines TRBV30 with TRBJ1-1; the D is unclear. V was shortened by 7 bases and J by 11 bases, with 11 bases between the two germline ends. Germline CDR1 and CDR2: GTSNPN and SVGIG (reference sequence). The CDR3 is 9 amino acids. The CDR3, as DNA: TGTGCCTCAAACACGGGGGCTTTCTTT. Amino acids: CASNTGAFF.

This clonotype was counted ten times or more. J is TRBJ2-3 and V is TRBV11-3; D is unresolved. From germline, CDR1 is SGHNT and CDR2 YENEEA. The CDR3 runs to 14 residues. V was cut by 1 base and J by 3 bases, with 8 bases left in between. CDR3: CASSLGGTTDTQYF. CDR3 DNA: TGTGCCAGCAGCTTAGGTGGCACGACAGATACGCAGTATTTT.

There are many counts of this clonotype. This chain connects TRBV28 to TRBJ2-7, with no clear D. V was cut by 2 bases and J by 0 bases, with 11 bases left in between. CDR1 is MDHEN and CDR2 is SYDVKM in the germline V gene. There are 15 residues in the CDR3. CDR3 DNA: TGTGCCAGCAGTTTAGCCTCCGCAGGCTCCTACGAGCAGTACTTC. The encoded protein is CASSLASAGSYEQYF.

In its sample, this clonotype was seen a few times. V gene TRBV4-1 combines with J gene TRBJ1-5; possibly TRBD1 for D (5 bases). The V gene lost 3 bases and the J gene lost 6 bases, with 15 bases spanning the gap. The CDR3 length is 15 residues. Germline assignment: CDR1 MGHRA and CDR2 YSYEKL. CDR3: CASSQLSDTGQPQHF. The CDR3 DNA follows: TGCGCCAGCAGCCAGTTATCGGACACGGGTCAGCCCCAGCATTTT.

This rearrangement joins TRBV5-1 to TRBJ1-5, with 7 bases identical to TRBD1. Germline V gene data show CDR1 as SGHRS and CDR2 as YFSETQ. CDR3 length equals 16 residues. V lost 2 bases, J lost 2 bases, and 7 bases stayed unmatched. The CDR3 DNA reads as TGCGCCAGCAGCTTAGACAGGGCATGGGGCAATCAGCCCCAGCATTTT. Protein product: CASSLDRAWGNQPQHF.

Many counts were recorded for this clonotype. The chain has TRBV3-1 and TRBJ2-2, with TRBD2 identical over 12 bases. With V trimmed by 4 bases and J by 1 base, 4 bases remained unmatched. The CDR3 runs to 17 residues. Germline values: CDR1 LGHDT, CDR2 YNNKEL (reference sequence). The CDR3 region is CASSRASGRVNTGELFF. CDR3 sequence (DNA): TGTGCCAGCAGCCGGGCTAGCGGGAGGGTGAACACCGGGGAGCTGTTTTTT.

In this sample, this clonotype turned up many times. J is TRBJ2-7 and V is TRBV20-1, with no clear D. V was shortened by 2 bases and J by 0 bases, with 5 bases between the two germline ends. The CDR3 runs to 12 residues. The germline V gene has CDR1 DFQATT and CDR2 SNEGSKA (reference sequence). In DNA form, the CDR3 reads TGCAGTGCTAGACGGAACTCCTACGAGCAGTACTTC. It is translated as CSARRNSYEQYF.

V and J are TRBV5-6 and TRBJ2-1, with a tentative D call TRBD1 (6 bases). V was cut by 4 bases and J by 0 bases, with 11 bases left in between. This CDR3 contains 15 residues. Looked up from germline, CDR1 is SGHDT and CDR2 is YYEEEE. This chain's CDR3 is CASSAGDNSYNEQFF. In DNA, the CDR3 is TGTGCCAGCAGCGCAGGGGATAACTCCTACAATGAGCAGTTCTTC.

This clonotype was detected only a few times. This chain joins TRBV5-1 and TRBJ1-3, with D possibly being TRBD1 (5 bases). Germline-derived CDR1 and CDR2 are SGHRS and YFSETQ. The CDR3 is made up of 15 amino acids. V was clipped by 4 bases and J by 3 bases, with 14 bases between them. In DNA, the CDR3 is TGCGCCAGCAGCCCACCCAGGGAACTTGGAAACACCATATATTTT. Protein product: CASSPPRELGNTIYF.

A few counts support this clonotype. This could be a read error, since a much larger clone is one nucleotide away. This rearrangement joins TRBV7-2 to TRBJ2-5; TRBD1 is a possible D gene (6 bases). Germline CDR1 and CDR2: SGHTA and FQGNSA. The V end lost 5 bases, the J end lost 3 bases, and 16 bases lay between the germline ends. CDR3 length: 15 amino acids. The CDR3 DNA sequence: TGTGCCAGCAGCGATCACCACAGGGAAAAAGAGACCCAGTACTTC. Its protein product is CASSDHHREKETQYF. Full variable domain (missing parts from reference TRBV7-2 and TRBJ2-5): GAGVSQSPSNKVTEKGKDVELRCDPISGHTALYWYRQSLGQGLEFLIYFQGNSAPDKSGLPSDRFSAERTGGSVSTLTIQRTQQEDSAVYLCASSDHHREKETQYFGPGTRLLVL.

At least ten counts were recorded for this clonotype. The J gene is TRBJ1-2, the V gene TRBV3-1, with 10 bases lining up with TRBD1. V dropped 5 bases and J dropped 6; count of bases not matched to a gene: 0. Germline values: CDR1 LGHDT, CDR2 YNNKEL (reference sequence). This CDR3 contains 12 residues. The CDR3 protein is CASSGTGDGYTF. The DNA of the CDR3 is TGTGCCAGCAGCGGGACAGGGGATGGCTACACCTTC.

This clonotype was seen more than once but under ten times. The V gene is TRBV30, the J gene TRBJ2-2; TRBD2 aligns across 7 bases. The length of the CDR3 is 14 residues. V trimming: 4 bases; J trimming: 3 bases; junction bases outside the gene matches: 5. CDR1 is GTSNPN, CDR2 SVGIG, per germline (reference sequence). As DNA, the CDR3 is TGTGCCTGGACTCGCGGGAGTCACACCGGGGAGCTGTTTTTT. It translates to CAWTRGSHTGELFF. The entire variable domain, with the rest obtained from reference TRBV30 and TRBJ2-2, is as follows: SQTIHQWPATLVQPVGSPLSLECTVEGTSNPNLYWYRQAAGRGLQLLFYSVGIGQISSEVPQNLSASRPQDRQFILSSKKLLLSDSGFYLCAWTRGSHTGELFFGEGSRLTVL.